What follows is one T cell receptor beta chain and its context. Its antigen is undetermined. The data were taken from a study of CD8 T cells in Susac syndrome. Overall study results and limits: The number of individuals included in the study's TCR sequencing and HLA analysis was acknowledged as relatively small.

RNA, at roughly 0.45 to 1 ug, was reverse transcribed with random hexamers. By means of immunoSEQ multiplex PCR, TCR beta CDR3 spanning 54 Vbeta and 13 Jbeta underwent amplification. From the immunoSEQ multiplex PCR reads, TCRdb called clonotypes with MiXCR, one entry per CDR3 protein. The table records approximately 180,000 distinct CDR3 sequences, around 93% of them present only once. V lost 7 bases to trimming and J lost 2 bases; unmatched junction nucleotides: 10. The CDR3 runs to 17 residues. This clonotype was obtained from a human donor with multiple sclerosis. This chain joins TRBV12-3 or TRBV12-4 and TRBJ2-6, with 8 bases fitting TRBD2. The sequencing sample was made of CD4+ T cells from PBMCs. The CDR3: CASTETSGGTGANVLTF. The CDR3 region has the DNA TGTGCCAGCACCGAAACCTCGGGGGGGACTGGGGCCAACGTCCTGACTTTC.